What follows is one T cell receptor beta chain and its context. The target antigen is unknown. MiXCR, run by TCRdb on the 5' RACE reads, gives a single entry per CDR3 protein. The table shows tens of thousands of distinct CDR3 sequences, with approximately 9% occurring only once. Germline V CDR1 and CDR2: DFQATT, SNEGSKA (reference sequence). The CDR3 runs 15 residues. V shed 6 bases and J 0 bases; nucleotides not matched to a gene: 8. The data are from a study of early T cells in non-severe SARS-CoV-2 infection. General study points: Lookups in VDJdb leaned toward anti-spike CD8 responses and missed private and CD4 specificities.

The J gene is TRBJ2-3, the V gene TRBV20-1; 8 bases are shared with TRBD2. This TCR derives from an adult who was a healthcare worker with PCR-confirmed SARS-CoV-2 infection or an uninfected control (not recorded which). Sequences were derived from whole blood, sampled at baseline. DNA of the CDR3: TGCAGTGCGTCCCCCTTAGCGGGGAGCACAGATACGCAGTATTTT. Translating it yields CSASPLAGSTDTQYF.